Following are 10 T cell receptor beta chains from one sample sequenced in a study of shared T cell receptors in the human thymus. The table came from immunoSEQ multiplex PCR; TCRdb's copy has only in-frame clones and leaves some out. The data hold over 450,000 clones, with 75% to 80% observed a single time. The same specimen was also included in a second study, on human thymus T cells.

The material sequenced was thymocytes. The receptors originated from a boy under two years old with a congenital heart defect.

The rearrangement links TRBV19 to TRBJ1-5, with D perhaps TRBD1 (5 bases). The CDR3 covers 19 residues. Germline-derived CDR1 and CDR2 are LNHDA and SQIVND (reference sequence). V was trimmed by 2 bases and J by 5 bases, leaving 25 bases between them. The CDR3 sequence is CASSIRKSAVAWGDQPQHF. In DNA, the CDR3 is TGTGCCAGTAGTATAAGGAAGTCGGCAGTCGCCTGGGGCGATCAGCCCCAGCATTTT.

The chain combines TRBV10-3 with TRBJ1-2, with D possibly being TRBD1 (6 bases). The length of the CDR3 is 13 residues. Germline V lookup: CDR1 ENHRY, CDR2 SYGVKD. The V end lost 3 bases, the J end lost 8 bases, and 13 bases lay between the germline ends. DNA for the CDR3: TGTGCCATCAGTGATGGGGGGGCCAGGGGCTACACCTTC. It yields the protein CAISDGGARGYTF.

This clone was picked up a small number of times. The V call is TRBV25-1, the J call TRBJ2-1, with 12 bases aligning to TRBD2. V was clipped by 2 bases and J by 7 bases; unmatched bases: 6. Germline assignment: CDR1 MGHDK and CDR2 SYGVNS. CDR3 size: 16 residues. CDR3 protein: CASSEPTSGSRNEQFF. The CDR3, as DNA: TGTGCCAGCAGTGAACCGACTAGCGGGAGTAGGAATGAGCAGTTCTTC.

This chain connects TRBV9 to TRBJ2-1; 8 positions match TRBD2. V lost 4 bases, J lost 8 bases, and 8 bases stayed unmatched. The CDR3 runs 14 residues. The V gene's germline CDR1 is SGDLS and CDR2 YYNGEE. CDR3 protein: CASSPTGTSYEQFF. The CDR3 region has the DNA TGTGCCAGCAGCCCCACCGGGACTAGTTATGAGCAGTTCTTC.

The genes are TRBV27 and TRBJ1-1, with TRBD1 matching over 8 bases. The CDR3 contains 14 residues. The germline V gene encodes CDR1 MNHEY and CDR2 SMNVEV (reference sequence). V lost 5 bases, J lost 1 base, and 3 bases stayed unmatched. CDR3 sequence reads: CASSLDRGNTEAFF. CDR3 DNA sequence: TGTGCCAGCAGTCTAGACAGGGGGAACACTGAAGCTTTCTTT.

This chain links TRBV27 with TRBJ2-2, with TRBD2 matching 7 bases. The germline gives CDR1 MNHEY, CDR2 SMNVEV (reference sequence). V was clipped by 8 bases and J by 4 bases; unmatched bases: 4. The CDR3 consists of 13 residues. CDR3 protein: CASLGRGTGELFF. Here the CDR3 DNA reads TGTGCCAGCTTGGGGAGGGGCACCGGGGAGCTGTTTTTT.

This rearrangement joins TRBV2 to TRBJ2-1; 11 nucleotides agree with TRBD2. The J segment lost 4 bases and the V segment lost 5 bases, leaving 4 bases of the junction unmatched. The CDR3 has 15 residues. Per germline, CDR1 SNHLY and CDR2 FYNNEI. The DNA for the CDR3 is TGTGCCAGCAGTACCGGGACTAGCGGTTACAATGAGCAGTTCTTC. Its translation: CASSTGTSGYNEQFF.

This chain uses TRBV6-1 with TRBJ2-3; possibly TRBD1 for D (6 bases). Trimming shortened V by 2 bases and J by 2 bases, and 14 bases separated the two germline ends. This CDR3 has 16 amino acids. Germline-derived CDR1 and CDR2 are MNHNS and SASEGT. CDR3 protein: CASSERGGAYTDTQYF. The CDR3 nucleotides read TGTGCCAGCAGTGAACGAGGGGGAGCCTACACAGATACGCAGTATTTT.

This chain joins TRBV5-1 and TRBJ2-5, with 15 bases identical to TRBD2. Germline values: CDR1 SGHRS, CDR2 YFSETQ. The junction had 5 bases not matched to a gene; V was cut back by 2 bases and J by 6 bases. The CDR3 spans 16 residues. The CDR3 nucleotides read TGCGCCAGCAGCTTACCGGGACTAGCGGGAGGAAAGACCCAGTACTTC. Residues: CASSLPGLAGGKTQYF.

The V call is TRBV11-2, the J call TRBJ2-3; 10 nucleotides match TRBD2. The germline CDR1 and CDR2 sequences are SGHAT and FQNNGV. J gave up 3 bases and V 5 bases, and 14 bases lay outside the gene matches. This CDR3 is 18 amino acids long. The CDR3 bases are TGTGCCAGCAGCCTACCTACCCGTGGACTAGCGGCGACAGATACGCAGTATTTT. Translating it yields CASSLPTRGLAATDTQYF. Full variable domain (remainder filled in from reference TRBV11-2 and TRBJ2-3): EAGVAQSPRYKIIEKRQSVAFWCNPISGHATLYWYQQILGQGPKLLIQFQNNGVVDDSQLPKDRFSAERLKGVDSTLKIQPAKLEDSAVYLCASSLPTRGLAATDTQYFGPGTRLTVL.